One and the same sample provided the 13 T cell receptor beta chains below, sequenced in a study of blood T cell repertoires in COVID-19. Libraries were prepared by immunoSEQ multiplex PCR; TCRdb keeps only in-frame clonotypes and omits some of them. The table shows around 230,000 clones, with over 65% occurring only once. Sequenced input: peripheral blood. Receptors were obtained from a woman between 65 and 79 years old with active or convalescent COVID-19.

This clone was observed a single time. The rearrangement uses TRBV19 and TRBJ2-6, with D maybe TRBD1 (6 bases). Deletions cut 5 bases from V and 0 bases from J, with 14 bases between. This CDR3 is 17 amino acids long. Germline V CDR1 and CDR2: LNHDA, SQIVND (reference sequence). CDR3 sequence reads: CASSLGTLYSGANVLTF. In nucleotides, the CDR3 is TGTGCCAGTAGTCTTGGGACACTTTACTCTGGGGCCAACGTCCTGACTTTC.

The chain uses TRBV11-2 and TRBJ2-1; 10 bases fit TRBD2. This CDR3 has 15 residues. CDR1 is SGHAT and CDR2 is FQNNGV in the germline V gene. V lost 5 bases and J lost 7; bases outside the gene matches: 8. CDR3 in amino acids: CASSGFGAGGNEQFF. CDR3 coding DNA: TGTGCCAGCAGCGGTTTTGGAGCGGGGGGGAATGAGCAGTTCTTC. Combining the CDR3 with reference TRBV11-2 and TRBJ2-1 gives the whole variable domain EAGVAQSPRYKIIEKRQSVAFWCNPISGHATLYWYQQILGQGPKLLIQFQNNGVVDDSQLPKDRFSAERLKGVDSTLKIQPAKLEDSAVYLCASSGFGAGGNEQFFGPGTRLTVL.

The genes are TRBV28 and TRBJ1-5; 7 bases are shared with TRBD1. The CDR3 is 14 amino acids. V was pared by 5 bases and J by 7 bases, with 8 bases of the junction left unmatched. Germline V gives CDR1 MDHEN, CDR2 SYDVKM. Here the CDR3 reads CASSAGGPTQPQHF. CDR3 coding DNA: TGTGCCAGCAGTGCAGGGGGGCCGACGCAGCCCCAGCATTTT. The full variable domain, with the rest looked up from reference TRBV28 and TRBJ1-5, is DVKVTQSSRYLVKRTGEKVFLECVQDMDHENMFWYRQDPGLGLRLIYFSYDVKMKEKGDIPEGYSVSREKKERFSLILESASTNQTSMYLCASSAGGPTQPQHFGDGTRLSIL.

The CDR3 here is CAISRLAGVVTGELFF. DNA of the CDR3: TGTGCCATCAGCCGACTAGCGGGAGTCGTGACCGGGGAGCTGTTTTTT. The gene calls are TRBV10-3 and TRBJ2-2; 12 nucleotides agree with TRBD2. CDR3 length: 16 amino acids. In germline, CDR1 is ENHRY, CDR2 SYGVKD. J was trimmed by 5 bases and V by 6 bases; bases with no gene match: 7.

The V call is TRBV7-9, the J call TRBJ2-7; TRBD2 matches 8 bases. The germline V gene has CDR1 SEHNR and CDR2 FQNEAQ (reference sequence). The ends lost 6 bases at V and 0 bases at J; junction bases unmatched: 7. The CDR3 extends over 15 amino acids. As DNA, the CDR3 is TGTGCCAGCAGTCATACTAGCGGACGCTCCTACGAGCAGTACTTC. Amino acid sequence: CASSHTSGRSYEQYF.

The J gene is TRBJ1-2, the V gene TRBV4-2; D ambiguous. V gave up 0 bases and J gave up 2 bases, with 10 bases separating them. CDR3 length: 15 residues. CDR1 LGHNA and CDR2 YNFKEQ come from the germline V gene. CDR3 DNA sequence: TGTGCCAGCAGCCAAGAGCAGGCCGCCAACTATGGCTACACCTTC. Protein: CASSQEQAANYGYTF.

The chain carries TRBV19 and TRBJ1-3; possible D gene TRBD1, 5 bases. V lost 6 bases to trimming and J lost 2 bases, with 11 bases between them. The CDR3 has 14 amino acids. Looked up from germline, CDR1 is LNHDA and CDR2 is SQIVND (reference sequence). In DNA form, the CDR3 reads TGTGCCAGTAGCGCCGGGGGGGCTGGAAACACCATATATTTT. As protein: CASSAGGAGNTIYF.

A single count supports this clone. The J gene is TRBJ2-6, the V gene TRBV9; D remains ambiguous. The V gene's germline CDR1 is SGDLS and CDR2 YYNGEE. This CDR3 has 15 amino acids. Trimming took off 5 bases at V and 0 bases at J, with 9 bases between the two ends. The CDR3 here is CASSSYSSGANVLTF. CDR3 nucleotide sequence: TGTGCCAGCAGTTCCTACAGCTCTGGGGCCAACGTCCTGACTTTC.

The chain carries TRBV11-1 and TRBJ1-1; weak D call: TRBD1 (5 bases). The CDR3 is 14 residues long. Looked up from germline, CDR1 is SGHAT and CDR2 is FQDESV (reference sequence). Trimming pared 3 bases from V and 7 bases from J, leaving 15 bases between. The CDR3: CASSLGLQGIEAFF. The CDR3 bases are TGTGCCAGCAGCTTGGGTCTTCAGGGAATTGAAGCTTTCTTT. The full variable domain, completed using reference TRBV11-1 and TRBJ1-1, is EAEVAQSPRYKITEKSQAVAFWCDPISGHATLYWYRQILGQGPELLVQFQDESVVDDSQLPKDRFSAERLKGVDSTLKIQPAELGDSAMYLCASSLGLQGIEAFFGQGTRLTVV.

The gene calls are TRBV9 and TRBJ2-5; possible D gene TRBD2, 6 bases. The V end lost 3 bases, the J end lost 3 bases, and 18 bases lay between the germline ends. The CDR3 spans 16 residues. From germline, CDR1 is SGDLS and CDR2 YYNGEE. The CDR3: CASSARSGGWKETQYF. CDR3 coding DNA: TGTGCCAGCAGCGCCCGATCCGGGGGTTGGAAAGAGACCCAGTACTTC.

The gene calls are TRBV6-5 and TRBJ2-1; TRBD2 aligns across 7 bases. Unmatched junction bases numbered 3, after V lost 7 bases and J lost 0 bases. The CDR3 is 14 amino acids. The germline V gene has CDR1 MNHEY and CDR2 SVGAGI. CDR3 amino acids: CASIGGSSYNEQFF. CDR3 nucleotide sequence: TGTGCCAGCATAGGCGGGAGCTCCTACAATGAGCAGTTCTTC.

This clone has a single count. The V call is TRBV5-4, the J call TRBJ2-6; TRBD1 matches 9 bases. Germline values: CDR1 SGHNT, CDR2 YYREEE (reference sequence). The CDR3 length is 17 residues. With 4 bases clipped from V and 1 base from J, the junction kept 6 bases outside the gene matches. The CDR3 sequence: CASSVGQGGSGANVLTF. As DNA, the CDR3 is TGTGCCAGCAGCGTGGGACAGGGTGGTTCTGGGGCCAACGTCCTGACTTTC.

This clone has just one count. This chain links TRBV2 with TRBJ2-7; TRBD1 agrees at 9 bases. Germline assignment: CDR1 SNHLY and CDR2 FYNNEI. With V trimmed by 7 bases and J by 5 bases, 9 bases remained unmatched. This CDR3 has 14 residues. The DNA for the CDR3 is TGTGCCAGCACAGGCGGGACAGGGCTGGACGAGCAGTACTTC. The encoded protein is CASTGGTGLDEQYF.